This is a list of T cell receptor beta chains from one sample in a study of OX40 agonist ivuxolimab in advanced cancers. Profiling relied on immunoSEQ multiplex PCR, and the TCRdb table lists in-frame clones only, not all of them. This sample has approximately 51,000 clones, with about 80% found just once. Specimen: CD4+ or CD8+ T cells sorted from blood, collected in a trial of the OX40 agonist ivuxolimab. The receptor set was obtained from an adult with an advanced solid tumor such as melanoma, head and neck, liver or kidney cancer. Both conserved end residues are trimmed from each CDR3. Rows may omit the clone size; those that give it use once, few, many or a size class.

>.|TRBJ2-7|TRBV28
ASGMWTGSYEQY
>few|TRBJ2-5|TRBV29-1
SVETPGETQY
>.|TRBJ1-2|TRBV7-3
ASSLSPQGDGYT
>.|TRBJ2-7|TRBV7-7
ASSSTGLSSEQY
>.|TRBJ2-1|TRBV7-9
ASSAWTGRNEQF
>.|TRBJ1-5|TRBV18
ASSPPGTGVSNQPQH
>.|TRBJ1-2|TRBV9
ASSPLERGGGYT
>medium-sized|TRBJ2-3|TRBV4-1
ASSRILAGDTDTQY
>.|TRBJ1-4|TRBV18
ASSPGLYEKLF
>.|TRBJ1-2|TRBV4-2
ASSQDRTVGYGYT
>.|TRBJ1-5|TRBV28
ASSGASYGAQH
>many|TRBJ1-1|TRBV2
ASTPQGFNEAF
>.|TRBJ1-2|TRBV6-1
ASVPGQGAGYT
>.|TRBJ2-1|TRBV19
ASSPRTSGRAWYNEQF
>.|TRBJ1-2|TRBV28
ASSPEAHRTEGYT
>.|TRBJ1-1|TRBV6-5
ASSSRPAGGTEAF
>.|TRBJ1-5|TRBV5-1
ASSLETDQPQH
>.|TRBJ2-1|TRBV6-5
ASRAGLGAYNEQF
>.|TRBJ2-3|TRBV7-8
ASSLGTSGDTDTQY
>once|TRBJ1-2|TRBV19
ASSIGPRTGSDSYT
>.|TRBJ2-4|TRBV5-6
ASSLNGNIQY
>few|TRBJ2-7|TRBV4-2
ASSQDPSGVSYEQY